The table lists the clone carrying this T cell receptor beta chain with many counts. Its antigen is not identified. Thyroid ultrasound and orbital computed tomography, with clinical symptoms and serum thyroxine and TRAb, informed diagnoses. Germline CDR1 WSHSY, CDR2 SAAADI. This CDR3 is built from 14 residues. Trimming removed 6 bases at V and 1 base at J, with 13 bases between. It was RNA transcripts that yielded the amplified TCR beta CDR3 regions. The HTBI primer set drove a first-round RT-PCR of the TCR CDR3. TCRdb reprocessed the multiplex PCR reads via MiXCR and lists one record per CDR3 protein. The table includes more than 300,000 distinct CDR3 sequences, about 15% detected once. The data are from a study of T cells in Graves' hyperthyroidism and ophthalmopathy. Study observations and caveats: Most thyroid clonotypes with frequency above 0.001 were detected in blood.

The receptor comes from a woman aged 25-40 years with Graves' ophthalmopathy. The chain couples TRBV10-2 to TRBJ2-7; TRBD1 might be the D (6 bases). Sequencing was done on a sample of blood. The CDR3 sequence is CASSWQQGSYEQYF. The CDR3 DNA is TGCGCCAGCAGCTGGCAACAGGGTTCCTACGAGCAGTACTTC.